This T cell receptor (beta chain) was captured by sequencing in a study of blood T cell repertoires in COVID-19. Assay used: immunoSEQ multiplex PCR; TCRdb lists only in-frame clones, some missing. The sample holds 200,000 or so clones, 88% seen once. CDR3 length: 9 amino acids. Between the trimmed V and J ends, which lost 3 bases and 10 bases, there was a span of 6 bases. Germline assignment: CDR1 DFQATT and CDR2 SNEGSKA (reference sequence). Sequencing used peripheral blood. The chain combines TRBV20-1 with TRBJ1-1; D is unresolved. The clonotype originates from a man between 65 and 85 years old with acute or convalescent COVID-19. This CDR3 is CSASPRAFF. The CDR3 DNA sequence: TGCAGTGCTAGCCCCAGAGCTTTCTTT.